This TCR beta chain originates from a study of cytomegalovirus exposure and HLA in healthy donors. Overall study findings and caveats: The dataset shows that most TCR sequences were rare, while some public TCRs occurred in many donors. Clonal expansion was found to be greater in HLA-associated TCR beta chains than in equally common others in a later analysis. Most of the CMV-associated TCR beta chains (in a later analysis) appeared to be HLA-restricted. Across HLA loci, a later analysis found differing TCR association rates, with DRB1 most and HLA-C fewest.

A note on this clone: Its antigen remains unknown.

This CDR3 is 16 amino acids long. CDR1 SGHTA and CDR2 FQGTGA come from the germline V gene. J was trimmed by 0 bases and V by 5 bases; bases with no gene match: 7. Primers: 60 Vbeta forward and 13 Jbeta reverse. The table came from immunoSEQ multiplex PCR; TCRdb's copy has only in-frame clones and leaves some out. This sample has some 150,000 clones; roughly two thirds occur once, and the top ten carry roughly 3%. This TCR came from a woman in her 30s in good health and CMV-seronegative. The material sequenced was PBMCs. The genes are TRBV7-3 and TRBJ2-1, with 7 nucleotides matching TRBD1. The CDR3 DNA is TGTGCCAGCAGCCGGGACAGCTCGAGCTCCTACAATGAGCAGTTCTTC. Translation: CASSRDSSSSYNEQFF.